This entry concerns a single T cell receptor beta chain. Its antigen is currently unknown. The entry originates in a study of Tregs in tolerant kidney transplant recipients. The CDR3 covers 13 residues. V was pared by 2 bases and J by 7 bases, with 11 bases between. The germline V gene has CDR1 SGHAT and CDR2 FQNNGV. Profiling relied on immunoSEQ multiplex PCR, and the TCRdb table lists in-frame clones only, not all of them. The data show under 50,000 clones, about 90% seen once. CD4+CD25+CD127- Tregs, CD4+CD25- non-Tregs, CD4 and CD8 cells were sorted. Thawed PBMCs were rested overnight at 37°C with around 180 IU/ml IL-2 before regulatory T cell sorting. Study outcomes and limitations: Biological reproducibility was not directly addressed, but technical replication error appeared minimal. Tregs expanded with activated donor B cells seemed most donor-specific.

The genes are TRBV11-2 and TRBJ1-2; D remains unclear. This clonotype originated in a human donor in good health. Sample: Tregs from blood. The CDR3 DNA reads TGTGCCAGCAGCTTAAACCCTCTTACTGGCTACACCTTC. The encoded protein is CASSLNPLTGYTF. Full variable domain (missing parts from reference TRBV11-2 and TRBJ1-2): EAGVAQSPRYKIIEKRQSVAFWCNPISGHATLYWYQQILGQGPKLLIQFQNNGVVDDSQLPKDRFSAERLKGVDSTLKIQPAKLEDSAVYLCASSLNPLTGYTFGSGTRLTVV.